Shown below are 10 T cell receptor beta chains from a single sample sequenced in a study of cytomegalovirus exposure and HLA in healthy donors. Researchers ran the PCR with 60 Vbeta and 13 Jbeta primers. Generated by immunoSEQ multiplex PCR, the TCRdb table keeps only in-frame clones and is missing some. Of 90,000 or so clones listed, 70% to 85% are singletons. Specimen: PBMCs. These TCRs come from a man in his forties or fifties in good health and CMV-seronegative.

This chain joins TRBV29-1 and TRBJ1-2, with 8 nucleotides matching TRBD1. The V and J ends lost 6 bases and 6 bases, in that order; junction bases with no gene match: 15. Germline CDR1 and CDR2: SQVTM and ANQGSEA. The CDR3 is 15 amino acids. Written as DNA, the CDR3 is TGCAGCGTAGACCTCGGGCAGGGGGCGATCCATGGCTACACCTTC. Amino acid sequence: CSVDLGQGAIHGYTF.

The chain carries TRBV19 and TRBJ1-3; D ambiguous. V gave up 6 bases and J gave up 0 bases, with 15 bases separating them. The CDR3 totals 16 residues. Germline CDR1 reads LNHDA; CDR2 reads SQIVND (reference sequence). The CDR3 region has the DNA TGTGCCAGTAGCTGGCGCAGGAGGTTCTCTGGAAACACCATATATTTT. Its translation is CASSWRRRFSGNTIYF.

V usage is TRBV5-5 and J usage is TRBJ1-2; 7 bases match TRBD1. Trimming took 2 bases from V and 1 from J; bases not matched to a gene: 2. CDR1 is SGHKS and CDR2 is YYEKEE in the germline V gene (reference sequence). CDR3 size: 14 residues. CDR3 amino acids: CASSLRDSNYGYTF. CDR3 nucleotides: TGTGCCAGCAGCTTACGGGACAGTAACTATGGCTACACCTTC.

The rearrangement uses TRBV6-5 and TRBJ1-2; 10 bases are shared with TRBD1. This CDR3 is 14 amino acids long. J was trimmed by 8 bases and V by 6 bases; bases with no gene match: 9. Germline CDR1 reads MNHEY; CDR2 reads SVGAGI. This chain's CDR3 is CASRTGGATPGYTF. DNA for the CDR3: TGTGCCAGCAGGACAGGGGGCGCGACGCCGGGCTACACCTTC.

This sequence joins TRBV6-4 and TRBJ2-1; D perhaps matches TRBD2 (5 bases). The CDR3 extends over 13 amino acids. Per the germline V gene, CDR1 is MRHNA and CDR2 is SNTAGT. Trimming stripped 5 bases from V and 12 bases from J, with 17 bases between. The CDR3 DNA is TGTGCCAGCAGTATGGACTCCACCACCGGGCAGTTCTTC. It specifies CASSMDSTTGQFF.

The CDR3 DNA reads as TGCGCCAGCAGCTCTCTCCTGGGACAGGCTGATTACGAGCAGTACTTC. Translated, it gives CASSSLLGQADYEQYF. The rearrangement links TRBV4-1 to TRBJ2-7; 8 nucleotides match TRBD1. Germline CDR1 is MGHRA and CDR2 is YSYEKL. After removal of 5 bases from V and 4 bases from J, the junction contained 13 bases not matched to a gene. The CDR3 runs to 16 residues.

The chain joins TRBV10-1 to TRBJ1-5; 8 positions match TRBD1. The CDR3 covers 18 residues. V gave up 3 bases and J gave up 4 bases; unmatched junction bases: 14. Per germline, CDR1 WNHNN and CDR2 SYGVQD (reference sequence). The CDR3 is CASSDPDRDFWRNQPQHF. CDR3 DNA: TGCGCCAGCAGTGACCCGGACAGGGACTTTTGGCGGAATCAGCCCCAGCATTTT.

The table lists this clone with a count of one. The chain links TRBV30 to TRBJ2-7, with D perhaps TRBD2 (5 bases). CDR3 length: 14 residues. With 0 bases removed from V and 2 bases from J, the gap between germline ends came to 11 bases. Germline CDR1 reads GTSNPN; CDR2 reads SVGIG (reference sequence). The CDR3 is CAWSVRGRTYEQYF. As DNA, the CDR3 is TGTGCCTGGAGTGTACGGGGTCGGACCTACGAGCAGTACTTC.

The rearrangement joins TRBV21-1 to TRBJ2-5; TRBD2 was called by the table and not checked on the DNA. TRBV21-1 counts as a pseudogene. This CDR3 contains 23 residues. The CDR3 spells CASSKENGRLAGGKGGTKETQYF. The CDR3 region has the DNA TGTGCCAGCAGCAAAGAGAATGGAAGACTAGCGGGAGGCAAGGGCGGGACCAAAGAGACCCAGTACTTC.

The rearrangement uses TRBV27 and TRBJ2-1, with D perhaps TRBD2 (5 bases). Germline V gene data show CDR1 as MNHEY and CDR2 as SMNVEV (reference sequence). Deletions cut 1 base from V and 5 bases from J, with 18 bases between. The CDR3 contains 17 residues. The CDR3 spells CASSLLSRANLNNEQFF. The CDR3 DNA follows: TGTGCCAGCAGTTTATTGTCGCGGGCCAACCTGAACAATGAGCAGTTCTTC.